One and the same sample provided the 25 T cell receptor beta chains below, sequenced in a study of shared clonotypes between healthy human individuals. The repertoire was sequenced with immunoSEQ multiplex PCR; TCRdb's copy has only in-frame clones and lacks some. The sample includes roughly 640,000 clones, roughly 70% seen only once; the top ten take around 1.6%. What was sequenced was memory CD4+ T cells sorted from blood. Subset meaning: CD45RA-negative fraction. These receptors were taken from a woman aged 25-40 years in good health.

This chain joins TRBV29-1 and TRBJ2-5; no definite D call. V was trimmed by 4 bases and J by 2 bases, leaving 8 bases between them. The germline V gene has CDR1 SQVTM and CDR2 ANQGSEA. There are 12 residues in the CDR3. In DNA, the CDR3 is TGCAGCGTTGGCAGTGGGCAAGAGACCCAGTACTTC. This encodes CSVGSGQETQYF.

This rearrangement joins TRBV9 to TRBJ2-7; the D gene is possibly TRBD2 (6 bases). This CDR3 spans 18 amino acids. The ends were cut back, 0 bases at V and 1 base at J, with 20 bases in the middle. Germline assignment: CDR1 SGDLS and CDR2 YYNGEE. The CDR3 protein is CASSVVEWAGGTSYEQYF. CDR3 nucleotide sequence: TGTGCCAGCAGCGTAGTAGAATGGGCCGGGGGTACATCCTACGAGCAGTACTTC.

The rearrangement joins TRBV2 to TRBJ1-1; D possibly corresponds to TRBD1 (6 bases). Trimming shortened V by 7 bases and J by 0 bases, and 15 bases separated the two germline ends. The germline V gene has CDR1 SNHLY and CDR2 FYNNEI. The CDR3 has 15 residues. The CDR3 is CASISNRVVNTEAFF. In nucleotides, the CDR3 is TGTGCCAGCATAAGCAACAGGGTGGTGAACACTGAAGCTTTCTTT. Based on the CDR3 plus reference TRBV2 and TRBJ1-1, the full variable domain is EPEVTQTPSHQVTQMGQEVILRCVPISNHLYFYWYRQILGQKVEFLVSFYNNEISEKSEIFDDQFSVERPDGSNFTLKIRSTKLEDSAMYFCASISNRVVNTEAFFGQGTRLTVV.

This clone was recorded a few times. This sample also contains other DNA sequences that code for the same CDR3. The chain is built from TRBV9 and TRBJ2-3; the match to TRBD2 covers 8 bases. The CDR3 runs 15 residues. CDR1 is SGDLS, CDR2 YYNGEE, per germline. V shed 2 bases, J shed 0 bases, and the junction held 2 bases outside the gene matches. CDR3 nucleotide sequence: TGTGCCAGCAGCGTCCTAGCGGGTAGCACAGATACGCAGTATTTT. It is translated as CASSVLAGSTDTQYF.

The chain links TRBV28 to TRBJ1-2; TRBD1 might be the D (6 bases). The CDR3 extends over 13 amino acids. Trimming took off 3 bases at V and 6 bases at J, with 11 bases between the two ends. CDR1 and CDR2 (germline): MDHEN, SYDVKM. The CDR3 nucleotides are TGTGCCAGCAGTTTTGGGGGCATGAATGGCTACACCTTC. This codes for CASSFGGMNGYTF.

This clone was seen only a few times. In nucleotides, the CDR3 is TGTGCCAGCAGCTTGGAGCGCAAAAACATTCAGTACTTC. It translates to CASSLERKNIQYF. V is TRBV5-4 and J is TRBJ2-4; D is undetermined. With 0 bases removed from V and 3 bases from J, the gap between germline ends came to 4 bases. This CDR3 is built from 13 residues. Germline V CDR1 and CDR2: SGHNT, YYREEE (reference sequence).

The table lists this clone with a count of one. The J gene is TRBJ1-2, the V gene TRBV4-1; D uncertain. The germline CDR1 and CDR2 sequences are MGHRA and YSYEKL. V shed 1 base and J shed 3 bases, with 9 bases lying between them. CDR3 length: 14 amino acids. This CDR3 is CASSQGAGDYGYTF. The DNA for the CDR3 is TGCGCCAGCAGCCAAGGGGCGGGCGACTATGGCTACACCTTC.

The chain joins TRBV5-4 to TRBJ2-3; the match to TRBD2 covers 7 bases. The CDR3 is 15 amino acids. CDR1 is SGHNT and CDR2 is YYREEE in the germline V gene (reference sequence). The V and J ends lost 4 bases and 3 bases, in that order; junction bases with no gene match: 8. CDR3 in amino acids: CASSPTSVVTDTQYF. The CDR3 DNA reads TGTGCCAGCAGCCCTACTAGCGTTGTAACAGATACGCAGTATTTT.

This chain links TRBV7-2 with TRBJ2-6; D may be TRBD1 (5 bases). This CDR3 is 16 amino acids long. Looked up from germline, CDR1 is SGHTA and CDR2 is FQGNSA. The ends were cut back, 9 bases at V and 0 bases at J, with 15 bases in the middle. The CDR3 protein is CASETAVNSGANVLTF. The CDR3 DNA sequence: TGTGCCAGTGAGACAGCCGTCAACTCTGGGGCCAACGTCCTGACTTTC.

This chain uses TRBV30 with TRBJ2-7; tentatively, D is TRBD2 (6 bases). Germline V gene data show CDR1 as GTSNPN and CDR2 as SVGIG (reference sequence). This CDR3 comprises 14 residues. The ends were cut back, 3 bases at V and 2 bases at J, with 14 bases in the middle. Here the CDR3 DNA reads TGTGCCTGGAGGGACCGCGGGACCACCTACGAGCAGTACTTC. It yields the protein CAWRDRGTTYEQYF.

This clone was recorded once. Other DNA sequences from this sample encode an identical CDR3 as well. This chain connects TRBV5-1 to TRBJ2-1, with TRBD2 identical over 7 bases. CDR1 and CDR2 (germline): SGHRS, YFSETQ. The V and J ends lost 4 bases and 4 bases, in that order; junction bases with no gene match: 8. CDR3 length: 15 residues. Here the CDR3 reads CASSVSSGAYNEQFF. CDR3 nucleotides: TGCGCCAGCAGCGTCTCTAGCGGAGCATACAATGAGCAGTTCTTC.

This clone showed up many times. At the DNA level, this CDR3 is encoded by other sequences in the same sample as well. V and J are TRBV5-4 and TRBJ2-1; 9 nucleotides line up with TRBD2. V dropped 0 bases and J dropped 4; count of bases not matched to a gene: 2. This CDR3 is 15 amino acids long. CDR1 is SGHNT and CDR2 is YYREEE in the germline V gene (reference sequence). For the CDR3, the DNA is TGTGCCAGCAGCTTGGGACTAGCGGATTACAATGAGCAGTTCTTC. It specifies CASSLGLADYNEQFF.

This clone has only a few counts. The V call is TRBV5-1, the J call TRBJ2-7; 16 bases line up with TRBD2. The CDR3 totals 18 residues. The J segment lost 2 bases and the V segment lost 4 bases, leaving 9 bases of the junction unmatched. Per germline, CDR1 SGHRS and CDR2 YFSETQ. CDR3 amino acids: CASSLDPGLAGGAYEQYF. CDR3 DNA sequence: TGCGCCAGCAGCCTGGACCCGGGACTAGCGGGAGGGGCCTACGAGCAGTACTTC.

V gene TRBV29-1 combines with J gene TRBJ2-3; the match to TRBD2 covers 10 bases. The CDR3 loop spans 13 amino acids. V shed 7 bases, J shed 5 bases, and the junction held 6 bases outside the gene matches. CDR1 and CDR2 from the germline V gene are SQVTM and ANQGSEA. The CDR3 bases are TGCAGCGATTGTTGGACTAGCGGAGATACGCAGTATTTT. Its translation is CSDCWTSGDTQYF.

The CDR3 bases are TGTGCCAGCAGCTACGGGAGGCCCCCTCCGGATACGCAGTATTTT. Its protein is CASSYGRPPPDTQYF. The chain carries TRBV11-2 and TRBJ2-3; 7 bases are a match to TRBD2. The CDR3 contains 15 residues. With 4 bases clipped from V and 6 bases from J, the junction kept 10 bases outside the gene matches. Germline V CDR1 and CDR2: SGHAT, FQNNGV.

The gene calls are TRBV19 and TRBJ2-1; D may be TRBD1 (6 bases). This CDR3 comprises 13 residues. Germline V gene data show CDR1 as LNHDA and CDR2 as SQIVND (reference sequence). The V and J ends lost 4 bases and 5 bases respectively, with 9 bases between them. This CDR3 reads CASSRTANNEQFF. The DNA of the CDR3 is TGTGCCAGTAGTAGGACAGCTAACAATGAGCAGTTCTTC. Using reference TRBV19 and TRBJ2-1 for the parts outside the CDR3, the full variable domain is DGGITQSPKYLFRKEGQNVTLSCEQNLNHDAMYWYRQDPGQGLRLIYYSQIVNDFQKGDIAEGYSVSREKKESFPLTVTSAQKNPTAFYLCASSRTANNEQFFGPGTRLTVL.

The chain joins TRBV28 to TRBJ1-1, with TRBD1 matching over 8 bases. J was trimmed by 5 bases and V by 6 bases; bases with no gene match: 11. Germline-derived CDR1 and CDR2 are MDHEN and SYDVKM. The CDR3 consists of 15 residues. CDR3 loop: CASSSGTGPITEAFF. The CDR3 nucleotides are TGTGCCAGCAGCTCCGGGACAGGACCGATAACTGAAGCTTTCTTT.

The chain combines TRBV29-1 with TRBJ1-1; possibly TRBD1 for D (6 bases). CDR3 length: 14 amino acids. V lost 7 bases and J 1 base, leaving 16 bases between the germline ends. Germline loops: CDR1 SQVTM, CDR2 ANQGSEA. The CDR3 DNA reads TGCAGCGGAATGAGCCGGGGGCCGAACACTGAAGCTTTCTTT. It yields the protein CSGMSRGPNTEAFF.

Points on this clone: Different DNA sequences within this sample yield the same CDR3. The chain has TRBV19 and TRBJ1-2, with TRBD1 matching 9 bases. Germline V gene sequence: CDR1 LNHDA, CDR2 SQIVND (reference sequence). The CDR3 contains 14 residues. V shed 5 bases and J 4 bases; nucleotides not matched to a gene: 5. The CDR3 protein is CASSPRTGAYGYTF. The CDR3 DNA reads TGTGCCAGTAGTCCCCGGACAGGGGCCTATGGCTACACCTTC.

This chain links TRBV6-1 with TRBJ1-1, with D hard to call. Per germline, CDR1 MNHNS and CDR2 SASEGT. The CDR3 has 15 amino acids. V lost 6 bases and J lost 2, with 16 bases in between. The CDR3 spells CASRYTFPSNTEAFF. The CDR3 DNA is TGTGCCAGCAGATACACCTTCCCCTCTAACACTGAAGCTTTCTTT.

About this clone itself: This sample includes further DNA sequences coding for the same CDR3. The chain combines TRBV7-8 with TRBJ2-7, with D hard to call. V lost 1 base and J lost 2, with 9 bases in between. The length of the CDR3 is 14 residues. Germline-derived CDR1 and CDR2 are SGHVS and FQNEAQ. CDR3 sequence (DNA): TGTGCCAGCAGCTTAGAGGGCGGAGCCTACGAGCAGTACTTC. This gives the protein CASSLEGGAYEQYF.

The V and J genes are TRBV6-5 and TRBJ2-7; D is undetermined. Germline values: CDR1 MNHEY, CDR2 SVGAGI. V was clipped by 9 bases and J by 5 bases, with 2 bases between them. CDR3 length: 8 residues. The CDR3 DNA sequence: TGTGCCAGGGACGAGCAGTACTTC. Protein product: CARDEQYF.

V is TRBV5-4 and J is TRBJ1-2; a weak D match, TRBD1 (6 bases). The CDR3 is 16 amino acids. Germline loops: CDR1 SGHNT, CDR2 YYREEE (reference sequence). V was cut by 0 bases and J by 5 bases, with 17 bases left in between. CDR3 DNA sequence: TGTGCCAGCAGCTTGGGAACGCAGCGAGGGGGATATGGCTACACCTTC. Protein sequence: CASSLGTQRGGYGYTF. The entire variable domain, with the rest obtained from reference TRBV5-4 and TRBJ1-2, is as follows: ETGVTQSPTHLIKTRGQQVTLRCSSQSGHNTVSWYQQALGQGPQFIFQYYREEENGRGNFPPRFSGLQFPNYSSELNVNALELDDSALYLCASSLGTQRGGYGYTFGSGTRLTVV.

This clone has more than one count but fewer than ten. This sample includes further DNA sequences coding for the same CDR3. This chain uses TRBV7-2 with TRBJ2-5; a weak D match, TRBD2 (5 bases). CDR1 is SGHTA and CDR2 is FQGNSA in the germline V gene. Trimming shortened V by 5 bases and J by 2 bases, and 9 bases separated the two germline ends. The CDR3 has 13 residues. CDR3 sequence reads: CASSLGLQETQYF. Written as DNA, the CDR3 is TGTGCCAGCAGCCTAGGACTTCAAGAGACCCAGTACTTC.

The chain is built from TRBV27 and TRBJ2-3, with D perhaps TRBD2 (5 bases). There are 15 residues in the CDR3. Trimming pared 5 bases from V and 4 bases from J, leaving 16 bases between. Germline V gives CDR1 MNHEY, CDR2 SMNVEV (reference sequence). CDR3 DNA sequence: TGTGCCAGCAGTCCCGAAGCGGCCCCCTCAGATACGCAGTATTTT. Its protein product is CASSPEAAPSDTQYF.